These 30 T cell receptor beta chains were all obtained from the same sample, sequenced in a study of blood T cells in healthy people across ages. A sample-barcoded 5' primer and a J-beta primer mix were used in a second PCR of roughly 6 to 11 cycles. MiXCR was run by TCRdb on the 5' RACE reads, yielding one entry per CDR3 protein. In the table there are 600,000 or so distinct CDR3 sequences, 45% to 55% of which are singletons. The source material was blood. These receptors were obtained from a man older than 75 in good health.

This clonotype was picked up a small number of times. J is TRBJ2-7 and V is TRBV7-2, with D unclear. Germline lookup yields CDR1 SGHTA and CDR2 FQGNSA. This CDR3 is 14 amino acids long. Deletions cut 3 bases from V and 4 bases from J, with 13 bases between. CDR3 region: CASSLAVPMYEQYF. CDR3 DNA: TGTGCCAGCAGCTTGGCGGTCCCAATGTACGAGCAGTACTTC. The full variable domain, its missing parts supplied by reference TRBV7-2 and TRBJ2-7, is GAGVSQSPSNKVTEKGKDVELRCDPISGHTALYWYRQSLGQGLEFLIYFQGNSAPDKSGLPSDRFSAERTGGSVSTLTIQRTQQEDSAVYLCASSLAVPMYEQYFGPGTRLTVT.

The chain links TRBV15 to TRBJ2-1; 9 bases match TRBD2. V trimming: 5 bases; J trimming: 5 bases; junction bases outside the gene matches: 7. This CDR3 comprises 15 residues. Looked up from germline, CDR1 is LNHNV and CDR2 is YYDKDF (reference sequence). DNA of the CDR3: TGTGCCACCAGCGGGGTCGGACTAGCGAACAATGAGCAGTTCTTC. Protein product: CATSGVGLANNEQFF.

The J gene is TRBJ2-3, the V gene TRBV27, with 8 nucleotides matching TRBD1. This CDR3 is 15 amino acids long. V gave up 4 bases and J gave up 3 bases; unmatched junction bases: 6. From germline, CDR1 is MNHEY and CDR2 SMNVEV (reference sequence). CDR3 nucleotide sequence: TGTGCCAGCAGTTCCAACGGACAGGGAACAGATACGCAGTATTTT. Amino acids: CASSSNGQGTDTQYF.

CDR3 nucleotide sequence: TGCAGTGCTAGAGATCGGCGTGCAACTAATGAAAAACTGTTTTTT. Its translation is CSARDRRATNEKLFF. This rearrangement joins TRBV20-1 to TRBJ1-4; D uncertain. The CDR3 length is 15 residues. Germline CDR1 DFQATT, CDR2 SNEGSKA (reference sequence). Trimming stripped 0 bases from V and 0 bases from J, with 8 bases between.

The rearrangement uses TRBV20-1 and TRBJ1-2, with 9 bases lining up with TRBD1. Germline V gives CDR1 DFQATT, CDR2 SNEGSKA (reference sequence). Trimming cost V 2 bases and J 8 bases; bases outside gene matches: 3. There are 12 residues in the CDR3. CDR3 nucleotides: TGCAGTGCTAGAACAGGGGGCGACGGCTACACCTTC. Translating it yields CSARTGGDGYTF.

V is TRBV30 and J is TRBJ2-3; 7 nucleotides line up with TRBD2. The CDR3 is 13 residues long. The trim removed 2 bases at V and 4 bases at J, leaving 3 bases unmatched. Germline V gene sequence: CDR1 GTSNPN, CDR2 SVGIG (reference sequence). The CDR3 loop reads CAWSRRESDTQYF. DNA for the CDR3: TGTGCCTGGAGTAGGCGGGAGTCAGATACGCAGTATTTT.

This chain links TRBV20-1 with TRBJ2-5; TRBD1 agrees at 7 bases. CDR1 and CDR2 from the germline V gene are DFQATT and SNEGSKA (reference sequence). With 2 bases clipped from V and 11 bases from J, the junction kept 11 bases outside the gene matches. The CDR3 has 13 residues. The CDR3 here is CSARSYGTDGQYF. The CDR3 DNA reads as TGCAGTGCTAGATCTTACGGGACAGACGGGCAGTACTTC.

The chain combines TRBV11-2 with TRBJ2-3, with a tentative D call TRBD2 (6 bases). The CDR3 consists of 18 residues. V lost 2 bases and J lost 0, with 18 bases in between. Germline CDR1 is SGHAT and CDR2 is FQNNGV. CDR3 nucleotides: TGTGCCAGCAGCTTAAGCTTTGGTCTAGCGACTAGCACAGATACGCAGTATTTT. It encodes CASSLSFGLATSTDTQYF.

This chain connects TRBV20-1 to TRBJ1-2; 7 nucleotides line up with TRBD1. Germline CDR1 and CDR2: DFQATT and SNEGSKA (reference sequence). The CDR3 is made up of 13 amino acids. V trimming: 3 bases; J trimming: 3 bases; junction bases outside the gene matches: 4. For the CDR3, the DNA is TGCAGTGCTAGTCAGGGGGGCGACTATGGCTACACCTTC. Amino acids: CSASQGGDYGYTF.

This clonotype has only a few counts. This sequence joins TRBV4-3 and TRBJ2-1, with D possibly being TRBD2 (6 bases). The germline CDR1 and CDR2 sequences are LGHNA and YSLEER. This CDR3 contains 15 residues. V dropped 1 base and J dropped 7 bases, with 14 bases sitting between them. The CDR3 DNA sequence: TGCGCCAGCAGCCAAGTTGGAGGGTTGGGGAATGAGCAGTTCTTC. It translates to CASSQVGGLGNEQFF.

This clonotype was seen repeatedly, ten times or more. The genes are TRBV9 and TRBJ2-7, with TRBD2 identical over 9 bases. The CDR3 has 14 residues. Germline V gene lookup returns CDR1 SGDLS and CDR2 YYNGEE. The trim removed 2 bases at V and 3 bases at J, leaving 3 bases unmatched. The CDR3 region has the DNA TGTGCCAGCAGCGTTAGCGGGGGCGGCTACGAGCAGTACTTC. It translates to CASSVSGGGYEQYF.

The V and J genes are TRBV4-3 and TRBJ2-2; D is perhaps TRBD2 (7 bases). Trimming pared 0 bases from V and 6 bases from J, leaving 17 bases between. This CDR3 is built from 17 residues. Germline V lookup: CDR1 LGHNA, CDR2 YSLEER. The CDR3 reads CASSQDSHRAGAGELFF. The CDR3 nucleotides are TGCGCCAGCAGCCAAGATTCCCACAGGGCGGGGGCCGGGGAGCTGTTTTTT.

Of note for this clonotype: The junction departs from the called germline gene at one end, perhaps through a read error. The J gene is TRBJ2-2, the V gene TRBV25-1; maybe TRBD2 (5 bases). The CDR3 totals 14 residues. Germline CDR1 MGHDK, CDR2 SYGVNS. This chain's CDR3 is CASSDEGVTEELFF. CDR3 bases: TGTGCTAGCAGTGACGAGGGTGTCACCGAGGAGCTGTTTTTT. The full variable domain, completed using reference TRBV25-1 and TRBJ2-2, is EADIYQTPRYLVIGTGKKITLECSQTMGHDKMYWYQQDPGMELHLIHYSYGVNSTEKGDLSSESTVSRIRTEHFPLTLESARPSHTSQYLCASSDEGVTEELFFGEGSRLTVL.

The CDR3: CASSFGEFYEQYF. Written as DNA, the CDR3 is TGTGCCAGCAGCTTTGGGGAGTTCTACGAGCAGTACTTC. This chain uses TRBV7-9 with TRBJ2-7; D is possibly TRBD2 (5 bases). Germline lookup yields CDR1 SEHNR and CDR2 FQNEAQ (reference sequence). V lost 3 bases and J lost 3, with 9 bases in between. The CDR3 is 13 amino acids.

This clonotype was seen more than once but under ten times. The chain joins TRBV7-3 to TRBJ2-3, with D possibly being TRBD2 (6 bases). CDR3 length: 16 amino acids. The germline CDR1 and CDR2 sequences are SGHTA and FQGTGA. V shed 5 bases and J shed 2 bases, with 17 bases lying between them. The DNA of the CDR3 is TGTGCCAGCAGCATCGGCCCTAGGACTAACACAGATACGCAGTATTTT. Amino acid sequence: CASSIGPRTNTDTQYF.

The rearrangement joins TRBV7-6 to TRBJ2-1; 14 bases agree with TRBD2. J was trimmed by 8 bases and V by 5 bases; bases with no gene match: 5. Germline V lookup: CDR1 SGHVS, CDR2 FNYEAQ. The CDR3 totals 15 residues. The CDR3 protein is CASSKGLAGADEQFF. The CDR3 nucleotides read TGTGCCAGCAGCAAGGGACTAGCGGGAGCCGATGAGCAGTTCTTC.

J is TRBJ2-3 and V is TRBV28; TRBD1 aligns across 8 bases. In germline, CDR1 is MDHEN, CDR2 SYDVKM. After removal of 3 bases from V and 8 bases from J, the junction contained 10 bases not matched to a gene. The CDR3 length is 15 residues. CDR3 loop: CASSFRQGRHRTQYF. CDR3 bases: TGTGCCAGCAGTTTTAGACAGGGGCGCCACCGTACGCAGTATTTT.

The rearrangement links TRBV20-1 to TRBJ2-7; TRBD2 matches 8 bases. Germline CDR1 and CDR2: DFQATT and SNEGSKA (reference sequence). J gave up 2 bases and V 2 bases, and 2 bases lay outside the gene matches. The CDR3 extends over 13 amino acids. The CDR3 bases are TGCAGTGCTAGAAGCGGGAGTACCTACGAGCAGTACTTC. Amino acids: CSARSGSTYEQYF.

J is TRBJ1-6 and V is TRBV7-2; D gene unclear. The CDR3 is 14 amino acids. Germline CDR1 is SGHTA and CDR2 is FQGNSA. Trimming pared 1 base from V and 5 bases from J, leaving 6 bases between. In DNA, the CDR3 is TGTGCCAGCAGCTTAGTCGGCAATAATTCACCCCTCCACTTT. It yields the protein CASSLVGNNSPLHF.

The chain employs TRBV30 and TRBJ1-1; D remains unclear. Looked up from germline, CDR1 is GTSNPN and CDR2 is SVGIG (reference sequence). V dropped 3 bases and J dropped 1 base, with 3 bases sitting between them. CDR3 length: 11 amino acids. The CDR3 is CAWRGNTEAFF. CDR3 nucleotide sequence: TGTGCCTGGAGGGGGAACACTGAAGCTTTCTTT.

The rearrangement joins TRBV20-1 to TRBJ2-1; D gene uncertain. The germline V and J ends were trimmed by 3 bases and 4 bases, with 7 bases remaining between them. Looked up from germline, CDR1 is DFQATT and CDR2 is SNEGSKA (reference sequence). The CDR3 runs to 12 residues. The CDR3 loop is CSARELYNEQFF. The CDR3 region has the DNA TGCAGTGCTAGGGAACTATACAATGAGCAGTTCTTC.

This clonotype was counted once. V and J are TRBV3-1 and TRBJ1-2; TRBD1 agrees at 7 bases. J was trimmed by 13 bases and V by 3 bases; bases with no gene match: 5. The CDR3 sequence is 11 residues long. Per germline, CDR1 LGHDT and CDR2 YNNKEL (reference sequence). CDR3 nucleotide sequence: TGTGCCAGCAGCCAGGGACAGCCTCTCACCTTC. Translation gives CASSQGQPLTF.

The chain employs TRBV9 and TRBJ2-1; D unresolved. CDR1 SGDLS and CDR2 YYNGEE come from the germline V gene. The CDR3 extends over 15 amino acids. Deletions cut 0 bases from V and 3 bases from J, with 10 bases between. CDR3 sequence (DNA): TGTGCCAGCAGCGTAGCTGAAGGCAGCTACAATGAGCAGTTCTTC. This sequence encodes CASSVAEGSYNEQFF.

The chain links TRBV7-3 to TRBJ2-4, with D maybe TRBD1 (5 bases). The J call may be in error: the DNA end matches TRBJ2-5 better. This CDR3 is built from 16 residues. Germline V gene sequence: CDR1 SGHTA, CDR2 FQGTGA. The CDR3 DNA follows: TGTGCCAGCAGCTTATGGGGCATCGGGCTTCAAGAGACCCAGTACTTC. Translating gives CASSLWGIGLQETQYF.

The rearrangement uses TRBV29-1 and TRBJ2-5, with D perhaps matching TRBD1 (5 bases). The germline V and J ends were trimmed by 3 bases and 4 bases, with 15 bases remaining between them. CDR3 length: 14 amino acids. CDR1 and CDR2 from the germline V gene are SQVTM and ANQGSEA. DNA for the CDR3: TGCAGCGTTGATGGAAAAAGGGGCGGAGAGACCCAGTACTTC. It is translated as CSVDGKRGGETQYF. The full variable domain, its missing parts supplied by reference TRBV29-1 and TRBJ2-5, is SAVISQKPSRDICQRGTSLTIQCQVDSQVTMMFWYRQQPGQSLTLIATANQGSEATYESGFVIDKFPISRPNLTFSTLTVSNMSPEDSSIYLCSVDGKRGGETQYFGPGTRLLVL.

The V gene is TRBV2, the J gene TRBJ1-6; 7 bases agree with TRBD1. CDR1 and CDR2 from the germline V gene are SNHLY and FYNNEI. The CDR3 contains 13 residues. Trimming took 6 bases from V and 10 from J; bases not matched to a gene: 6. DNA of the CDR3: TGTGCCAGCAGACAGGGGATTATCTCACCCCTCCACTTT. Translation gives CASRQGIISPLHF.

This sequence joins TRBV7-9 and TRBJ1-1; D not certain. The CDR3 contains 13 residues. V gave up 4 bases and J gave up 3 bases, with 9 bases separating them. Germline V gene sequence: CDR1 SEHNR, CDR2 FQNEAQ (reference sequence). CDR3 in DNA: TGTGCCAGCAGCTGGGCCGTAGACACTGAAGCTTTCTTT. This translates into CASSWAVDTEAFF.

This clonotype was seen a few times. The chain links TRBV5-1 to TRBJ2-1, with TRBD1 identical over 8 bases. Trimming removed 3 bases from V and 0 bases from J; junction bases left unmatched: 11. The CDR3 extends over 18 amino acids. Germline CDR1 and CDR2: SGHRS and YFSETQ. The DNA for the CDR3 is TGCGCCAGCAGCTGGGGGCCTTTACAGGGGGGCTCCTACAATGAGCAGTTCTTC. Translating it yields CASSWGPLQGGSYNEQFF. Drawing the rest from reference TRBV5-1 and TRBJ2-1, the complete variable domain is KAGVTQTPRYLIKTRGQQVTLSCSPISGHRSVSWYQQTPGQGLQFLFEYFSETQRNKGNFPGRFSGRQFSNSRSEMNVSTLELGDSALYLCASSWGPLQGGSYNEQFFGPGTRLTVL.

The DNA of the CDR3 is TGTGCCATCAGTGAGCCCTATCGGGCAGGGCCGGGGGGCTACACCTTC. Protein sequence: CAISEPYRAGPGGYTF. This chain links TRBV10-3 with TRBJ1-2; D is possibly TRBD1 (5 bases). CDR1 is ENHRY, CDR2 SYGVKD, per germline. Trimming left V 2 bases short and J 8 bases short, with 21 bases between. The CDR3 consists of 16 residues.

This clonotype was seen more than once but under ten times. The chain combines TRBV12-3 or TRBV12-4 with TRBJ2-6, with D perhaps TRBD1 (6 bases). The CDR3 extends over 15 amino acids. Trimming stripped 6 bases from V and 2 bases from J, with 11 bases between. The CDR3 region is CASRPSGAGANVLTF. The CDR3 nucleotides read TGTGCCAGCAGACCCTCAGGGGCTGGGGCCAACGTCCTGACTTTC.